The 14 T cell receptor beta chains presented below share a single source sample, sequenced in a study of shared clonotypes between healthy human individuals (dated by TCRdb to about 2020). Receptor libraries were prepared by the immunoSEQ multiplex PCR assay. The table comes from immuneACCESS by way of TCRdb, which keeps in-frame sequences with V and J called. Part of the clones is missing from these tables; in studies checked, under half for an unresolved V gene and the rest for unknown reasons. This sample lists 1,500,000 or so clones; approximately 96% were detected once. The top ten constitute over 1% of the sample. Material: naive CD4+ T cells sorted from blood. The cell subset or site tag for this specimen amounts to: CD45RA+ positively selected. These receptors originate from a man aged 25 to 40 in good health.

V gene TRBV29-1 combines with J gene TRBJ2-7, with 7 bases identical to TRBD2. Germline CDR1 and CDR2: SQVTM and ANQGSEA. This CDR3 region has 15 residues. V shed 4 bases and J 3 bases; nucleotides not matched to a gene: 12. CDR3 in amino acids: CSVGPSLAGIYEQYF. The CDR3 DNA sequence: TGCAGCGTTGGGCCCTCATTAGCGGGCATCTACGAGCAGTACTTC.

The chain joins TRBV10-1 to TRBJ2-1; perhaps TRBD2 as D (5 bases). This CDR3 region has 14 residues. Germline CDR1 WNHNN, CDR2 SYGVQD (reference sequence). Trimming shortened V by 4 bases and J by 7 bases, and 14 bases separated the two germline ends. The CDR3 DNA reads as TGCGCCAGCAGTGGCCCCCATTCGGGGAATGAGCAGTTCTTC. It translates to CASSGPHSGNEQFF.

This chain joins TRBV6-1 and TRBJ1-1, with D possibly TRBD1 on 5 matching bases. Trimming shortened V by 4 bases and J by 5 bases, and 11 bases separated the two germline ends. CDR1 and CDR2 (germline): MNHNS, SASEGT. This CDR3 is 13 amino acids long. For the CDR3, the DNA is TGTGCCAGCAGTGCGTGGGGGGGGACTGAAGCTTTCTTT. Translated, it gives CASSAWGGTEAFF.

The rearrangement joins TRBV18 to TRBJ2-1, with D tentatively TRBD2 (7 bases). Germline V gene data show CDR1 as KGHSH and CDR2 as LQKENI. V dropped 2 bases and J dropped 4 bases, with 18 bases sitting between them. CDR3 length equals 17 residues. The CDR3 DNA reads TGTGCCAGCTCACCAGGGGGGGGCAGGAAGCTATACAATGAGCAGTTCTTC. It encodes CASSPGGGRKLYNEQFF.

J is TRBJ2-2 and V is TRBV25-1; no clear D gene. The CDR3 is made up of 17 amino acids. V gave up 3 bases and J gave up 7 bases, with 21 bases separating them. Germline-derived CDR1 and CDR2 are MGHDK and SYGVNS. The CDR3 loop is CASSDAPRQDPRGELFF. CDR3 bases: TGTGCCAGCAGTGATGCACCCCGGCAGGACCCGCGCGGGGAGCTGTTTTTT.

DNA of the CDR3: TGTGCCAGCAGCAACCGGGACAGGACCTACGAGCAGTACTTC. It codes for CASSNRDRTYEQYF. The gene calls are TRBV21-1 and TRBJ2-7; TRBD1, as called in the table, went unchecked against the DNA. TRBV21-1 is an annotated pseudogene. CDR3 size: 14 residues.

This rearrangement joins TRBV28 to TRBJ2-7; 7 bases agree with TRBD1. The CDR3 has 13 residues. CDR1 and CDR2 from the germline V gene are MDHEN and SYDVKM. V was clipped by 4 bases and J by 1 base; unmatched bases: 1. The CDR3 region has the DNA TGTGCCAGCAGTTACAGGGGATCCTACGAGCAGTACTTC. Residues: CASSYRGSYEQYF.

The chain has TRBV28 and TRBJ2-5; no clear D. The CDR3 has 16 residues. Germline-derived CDR1 and CDR2 are MDHEN and SYDVKM. V gave up 2 bases and J gave up 1 base, with 14 bases separating them. The CDR3 protein is CASSLLIRSSQETQYF. The DNA for the CDR3 is TGTGCCAGCAGTTTACTAATCCGCTCGAGCCAAGAGACCCAGTACTTC.

This clone has a single count. The rearrangement uses TRBV10-1 and TRBJ2-1; 7 bases map to TRBD1. The trim removed 5 bases at V and 0 bases at J, leaving 7 bases unmatched. The V gene's germline CDR1 is WNHNN and CDR2 SYGVQD (reference sequence). This CDR3 contains 16 residues. The CDR3 DNA follows: TGCGCCAGCAGTAAAAAGACAGGGAGCTCCTACAATGAGCAGTTCTTC. It codes for CASSKKTGSSYNEQFF.

About this clone: This sample includes further DNA sequences coding for the same CDR3. V is TRBV7-2 and J is TRBJ2-4; D gene unclear. Germline loops: CDR1 SGHTA, CDR2 FQGNSA. The CDR3 is made up of 13 amino acids. The ends were cut back, 3 bases at V and 10 bases at J, with 13 bases in the middle. CDR3 residues: CASSFRHRSIQYF. CDR3 coding DNA: TGTGCCAGCAGCTTCCGACACCGCTCAATTCAGTACTTC.

V and J are TRBV28 and TRBJ2-1, with TRBD2 identical over 9 bases. The V gene end was trimmed by 5 bases and the J gene end by 2 bases; junction bases not matched to a gene: 7. The CDR3 totals 16 residues. The germline CDR1 and CDR2 sequences are MDHEN and SYDVKM. The CDR3 DNA is TGTGCCAGCAGTGTCGCAAGACTAGCGGCCTACAATGAGCAGTTCTTC. Translation gives CASSVARLAAYNEQFF.

This clone was seen more than once but under ten times. The V call is TRBV7-8, the J call TRBJ1-4; D might be TRBD1 (6 bases). In germline, CDR1 is SGHVS, CDR2 FQNEAQ. V was clipped by 5 bases and J by 7 bases, with 14 bases between them. There are 14 residues in the CDR3. The CDR3 DNA reads TGTGCCAGCAGCCCCAACCGGGACACTGAAAAACTGTTTTTT. Translating it yields CASSPNRDTEKLFF. The full variable domain, its missing parts supplied by reference TRBV7-8 and TRBJ1-4, is GAGVSQSPRYKVAKRGQDVALRCDPISGHVSLFWYQQALGQGPEFLTYFQNEAQLDKSGLPSDRFFAERPEGSVSTLKIQRTQQEDSAVYLCASSPNRDTEKLFFGSGTQLSVL.

V and J are TRBV29-1 and TRBJ1-1; a possible D gene is TRBD1 (6 bases). Germline V lookup: CDR1 SQVTM, CDR2 ANQGSEA. The CDR3 length is 12 residues. V was cut by 4 bases and J by 4 bases, with 10 bases left in between. CDR3 protein: CSVVAGATEAFF. CDR3 in DNA: TGCAGCGTTGTAGCAGGGGCCACTGAAGCTTTCTTT.

The chain employs TRBV15 and TRBJ2-4; D is undetermined. V lost 1 base and J 7 bases, leaving 14 bases between the germline ends. The CDR3 spans 15 residues. Per germline, CDR1 LNHNV and CDR2 YYDKDF (reference sequence). CDR3 sequence reads: CATSRAGGMGNIQYF. The CDR3 DNA follows: TGTGCCACCAGCAGAGCTGGCGGCATGGGGAACATTCAGTACTTC. The complete variable domain, with remaining parts taken from reference TRBV15 and TRBJ2-4, reads DAMVIQNPRYQVTQFGKPVTLSCSQTLNHNVMYWYQQKSSQAPKLLFHYYDKDFNNEADTPDNFQSRRPNTSFCFLDIRSPGLGDTAMYLCATSRAGGMGNIQYFGAGTRLSVL.